Sequencing of this T cell receptor (beta chain) was carried out in a study of response to subunit inactivated influenza vaccine. Study-wide points: That few new T cells are recruited by each seasonal influenza vaccination was the authors' suggestion.

TCRdb re-called the RT-PCR reads through MiXCR, storing one row per CDR3 protein. The sample lists more than 700,000 distinct CDR3 sequences, around 21% occurring once. The V gene end was trimmed by 5 bases and the J gene end by 4 bases; junction bases not matched to a gene: 5. The CDR3 consists of 15 residues. The germline CDR1 and CDR2 sequences are SGHVS and FNYEAQ. This clonotype has just a few counts. Its antigen is unknown. V gene TRBV7-6 combines with J gene TRBJ1-6, with TRBD1 matching 7 bases. The sequencing here drew on PBMCs from blood, taken 4 to 6 days after vaccination. This clonotype originated in a middle-aged man who received an inactivated influenza vaccine. The CDR3 loop is CASSKKTGYNSPLHF. For the CDR3, the DNA is TGTGCCAGCAGCAAAAAGACAGGGTATAATTCACCCCTCCACTTT. The variable domain in full, completed from reference TRBV7-6 and TRBJ1-6, reads GAGVSQSPRYKVTKRGQDVALRCDPISGHVSLYWYRQALGQGPEFLTYFNYEAQQDKSGLPNDRFSAERPEGSISTLTIQRTEQRDSAMYRCASSKKTGYNSPLHFGNGTRLTVT.